This T cell receptor beta chain originates from a study of T cell repertoires in cytomegalovirus infection. Study context: In public TCR beta signatures, there were indications of both CMV infection and matching HLA type.

Concerning this clonotype: The antigen is unknown.

TCRdb reprocessed the reads via MiXCR and lists one record per CDR3 protein. The sample yields 300,000 to 400,000 distinct CDR3 sequences, 25% seen once. Germline V gene lookup returns CDR1 MNHNS and CDR2 SASEGT. This CDR3 comprises 15 residues. Germline trimming cut 3 bases from V and 7 bases from J; bases unmatched to any gene: 6. The sequencing used cultured PBMCs, collected from culture after CMV antigen stimulation. The V gene is TRBV6-1, the J gene TRBJ2-1; 10 nucleotides line up with TRBD1. The source is a human donor in good health (CMV status not recorded). Some clones in this sample may be carry-over from other donors' samples. The CDR3 is CASSEGQGRLNEQFF. The CDR3 DNA sequence: TGTGCCAGCAGTGAGGGACAGGGGAGGTTGAATGAGCAGTTCTTC.